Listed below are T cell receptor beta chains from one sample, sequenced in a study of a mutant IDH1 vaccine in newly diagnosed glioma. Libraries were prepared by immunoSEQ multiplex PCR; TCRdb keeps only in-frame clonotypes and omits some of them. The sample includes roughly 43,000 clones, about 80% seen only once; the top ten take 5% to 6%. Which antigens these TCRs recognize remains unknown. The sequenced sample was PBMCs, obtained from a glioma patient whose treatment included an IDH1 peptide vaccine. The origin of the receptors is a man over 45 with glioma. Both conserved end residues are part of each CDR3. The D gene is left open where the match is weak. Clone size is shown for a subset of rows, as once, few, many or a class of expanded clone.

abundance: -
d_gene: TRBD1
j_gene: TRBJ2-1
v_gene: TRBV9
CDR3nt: TGTGCCAGCAGCGTAGCGCCAGGGGGCAATGAGCAGTTCTTC
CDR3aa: CASSVAPGGNEQFF

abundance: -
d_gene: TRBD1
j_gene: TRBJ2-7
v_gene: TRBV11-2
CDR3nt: TGTGCCAGCAGCCCACGGACAGGGAGCTCCTACGAGCAGTACTTC
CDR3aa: CASSPRTGSSYEQYF

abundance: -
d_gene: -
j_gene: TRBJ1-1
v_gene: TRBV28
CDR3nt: TGTGCCCTACCTGAAGCTTTCTTT
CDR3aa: CALPEAFF

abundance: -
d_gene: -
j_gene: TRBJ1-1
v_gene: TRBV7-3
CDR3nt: TGTGCCAGCAGCTCCCCGGGCACTGAAGCTTTCTTT
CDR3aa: CASSSPGTEAFF

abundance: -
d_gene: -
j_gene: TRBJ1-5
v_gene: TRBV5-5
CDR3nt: TGTGCCAGCAGCTGGGGCAGTATCATTAGCAATCAGCCCCAGCATTTT
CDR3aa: CASSWGSIISNQPQHF

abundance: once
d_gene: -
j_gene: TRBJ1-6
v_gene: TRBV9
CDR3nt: TGTGCCAGCAGCGTCTTCACAGGGACTGGTTCACCCCTCCACTTT
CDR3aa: CASSVFTGTGSPLHF

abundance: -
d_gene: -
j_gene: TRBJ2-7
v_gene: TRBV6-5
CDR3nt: TGTGCCAGCAGCAGGGACGTCCCCTACGAGCAGTACTTC
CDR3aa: CASSRDVPYEQYF

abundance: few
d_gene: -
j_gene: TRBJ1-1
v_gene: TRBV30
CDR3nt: TGTGCCTGGAGTACTAGAGGGAACACTGAAGCTTTCTTT
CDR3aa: CAWSTRGNTEAFF

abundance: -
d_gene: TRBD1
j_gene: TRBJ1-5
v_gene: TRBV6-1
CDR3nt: TGTGCCAGCAAAGGGGGCCAGACACGTCAGCCCCAGCATTTT
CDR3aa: CASKGGQTRQPQHF

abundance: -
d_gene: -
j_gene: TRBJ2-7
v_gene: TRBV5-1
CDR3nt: TGCGCCAGCAGCTTGGAGGGGTGGACCACCTACGAGCAGTACTTC
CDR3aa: CASSLEGWTTYEQYF

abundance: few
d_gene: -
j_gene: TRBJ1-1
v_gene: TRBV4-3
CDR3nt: TGCGCCAGCAGCTCGGACCCAAGGGAGACTGAAGCTTTCTTT
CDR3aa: CASSSDPRETEAFF

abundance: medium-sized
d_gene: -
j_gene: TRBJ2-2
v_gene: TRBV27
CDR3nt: TGTGCCAGTAGCCCGTATACGAACACCGGGGAGCTGTTTTTT
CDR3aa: CASSPYTNTGELFF

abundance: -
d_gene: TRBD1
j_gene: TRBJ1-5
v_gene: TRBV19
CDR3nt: TGTGCCAGTAGTATTAACCGAGGACAGGGGACGCGGCCCCAGCATTTT
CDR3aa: CASSINRGQGTRPQHF

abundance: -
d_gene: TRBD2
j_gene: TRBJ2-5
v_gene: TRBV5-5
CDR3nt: TGTGCCAGCAGCTTGTTGACTAGCGGGGGCGGGACCCAGTACTTC
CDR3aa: CASSLLTSGGGTQYF

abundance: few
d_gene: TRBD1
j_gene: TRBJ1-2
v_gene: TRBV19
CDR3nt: TGTGCCAGTAGTATAGCTCTGATGGGACAGTCATTCTATGGCTACACCTTC
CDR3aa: CASSIALMGQSFYGYTF

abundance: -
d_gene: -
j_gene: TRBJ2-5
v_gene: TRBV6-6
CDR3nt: TGTGCCAGCAGTGACACAGGCCCTACAGGGACCCAGTACTTC
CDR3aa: CASSDTGPTGTQYF

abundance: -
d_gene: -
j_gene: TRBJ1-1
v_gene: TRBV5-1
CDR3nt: TGCGCCAGCAGCTTGGCTCAGGGGAGTCCCACTGAAGCTTTCTTT
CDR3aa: CASSLAQGSPTEAFF

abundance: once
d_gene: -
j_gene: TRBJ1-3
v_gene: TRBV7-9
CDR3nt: TGTGCCAGCAGCTTAGGGTCCGGTAACACCATATATTTT
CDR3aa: CASSLGSGNTIYF

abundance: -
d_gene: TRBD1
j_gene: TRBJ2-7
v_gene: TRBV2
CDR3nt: TGTGCCACTACAGGGGGCCGGGGCTACGAGCAGTACTTC
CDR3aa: CATTGGRGYEQYF

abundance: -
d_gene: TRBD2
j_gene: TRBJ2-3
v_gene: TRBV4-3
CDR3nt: TGCGCCAGCAGCCAAGGCCACGCTAGCGGGGGGGCCGTTGCAGATACGCAGTATTTT
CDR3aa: CASSQGHASGGAVADTQYF

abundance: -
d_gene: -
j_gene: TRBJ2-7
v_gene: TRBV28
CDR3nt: TGTGCCAGCAGTTCGATCGGGGGAGGCCCGGGCGAGCAGTACTTC
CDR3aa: CASSSIGGGPGEQYF

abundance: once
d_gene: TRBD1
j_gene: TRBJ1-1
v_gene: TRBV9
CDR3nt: TGTGCCAGCAGCGCCTCCGGGACAGGGACGACTGAAGCTTTCTTT
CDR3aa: CASSASGTGTTEAFF

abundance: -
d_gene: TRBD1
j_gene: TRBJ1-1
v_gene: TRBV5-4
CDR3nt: TGTGCCAGCAGCGTGGGACAGAAGATGAACACTGAAGCTTTCTTT
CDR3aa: CASSVGQKMNTEAFF

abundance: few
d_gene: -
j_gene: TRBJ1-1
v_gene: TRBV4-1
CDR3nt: TGCGCCAGCAGCCAAGAGGCTCGACCGATGAACACTGAAGCTTTCTTT
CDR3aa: CASSQEARPMNTEAFF

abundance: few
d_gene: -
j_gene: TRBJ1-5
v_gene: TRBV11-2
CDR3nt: TGTGCCAGCAGCTTAGTCGGGGGCAATCAGCCCCAGCATTTT
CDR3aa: CASSLVGGNQPQHF

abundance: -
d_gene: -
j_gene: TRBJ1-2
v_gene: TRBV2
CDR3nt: TGTGCCAGCTCACGGGGCTATGGCTACACCTTC
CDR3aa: CASSRGYGYTF